The subject of this entry is one TCR beta chain. Its antigen is as yet unknown. The data are from a study of cytomegalovirus exposure and HLA in healthy donors. The PCR made use of 60 Vbeta and 13 Jbeta primers. Only in-frame clones appear in the TCRdb table, and some are missing; sequencing was by immunoSEQ multiplex PCR. Seen here are more than 110,000 clones, roughly four fifths observed once, and the top ten hold 1.2% to 1.5%. Whole-study findings and limits: There were some public TCRs occurring in many donors, but most TCR sequences were rare.

The CDR3 loop spans 14 amino acids. Per the germline V gene, CDR1 is MNHNY and CDR2 is SVGAGI (reference sequence). With 2 bases removed from V and 7 bases from J, the gap between germline ends came to 11 bases. Sequencing used PBMCs. The V and J genes are TRBV6-6 and TRBJ1-4, with TRBD1 as a possible D gene (6 bases). This sequence originates from a man under 40 in good health and CMV-seropositive. CDR3 region: CASSYGQGSEKLFF. CDR3 coding DNA: TGTGCCAGCAGTTACGGGCAGGGGAGTGAAAAACTGTTTTTT.